The clone carrying this T cell receptor beta chain was found a few times. Antigen: not known. The sample belongs to a study of response to subunit inactivated influenza vaccine. TCRdb re-analysed the RT-PCR reads in MiXCR, keeping a single row per CDR3 protein. The sample carries roughly 290,000 distinct CDR3 sequences, about a fifth recorded once. Study-wide results and limits: Authors suggested each seasonal flu vaccination may recruit only limited numbers of new T cells.

This receptor was identified in a man between 50 and 69 years old who received an inactivated influenza vaccine. The sample here was PBMCs from blood, taken about 19 months after vaccination.

The CDR3 loop is CASSFGVARNYGYTF. CDR3 bases: TGTGCCAGCAGCTTTGGGGTTGCCCGGAACTATGGCTACACCTTC. The chain employs TRBV7-2 and TRBJ1-2; D unresolved. This CDR3 region has 15 residues. Trimming shortened V by 3 bases and J by 2 bases, and 13 bases separated the two germline ends. The germline gives CDR1 SGHTA, CDR2 FQGNSA. Complete variable domain (other parts from reference TRBV7-2 and TRBJ1-2): GAGVSQSPSNKVTEKGKDVELRCDPISGHTALYWYRQSLGQGLEFLIYFQGNSAPDKSGLPSDRFSAERTGGSVSTLTIQRTQQEDSAVYLCASSFGVARNYGYTFGSGTRLTVV.